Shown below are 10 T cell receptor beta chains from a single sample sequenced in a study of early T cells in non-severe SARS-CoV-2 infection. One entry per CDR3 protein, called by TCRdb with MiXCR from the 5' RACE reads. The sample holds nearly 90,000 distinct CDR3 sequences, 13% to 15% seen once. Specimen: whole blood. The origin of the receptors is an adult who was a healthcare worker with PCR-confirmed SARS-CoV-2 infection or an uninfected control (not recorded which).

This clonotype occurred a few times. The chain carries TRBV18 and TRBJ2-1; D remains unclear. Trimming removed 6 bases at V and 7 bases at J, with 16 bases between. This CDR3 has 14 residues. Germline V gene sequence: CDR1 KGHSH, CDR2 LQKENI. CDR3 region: CASSLNSNGNEQFF. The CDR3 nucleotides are TGTGCCAGCTCCCTTAATTCGAATGGGAATGAGCAGTTCTTC. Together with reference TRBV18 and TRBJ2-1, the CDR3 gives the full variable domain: NAGVMQNPRHLVRRRGQEARLRCSPMKGHSHVYWYRQLPEEGLKFMVYLQKENIIDESGMPKERFSAEFPKEGPSILRIQQVVRGDSAAYFCASSLNSNGNEQFFGPGTRLTVL.

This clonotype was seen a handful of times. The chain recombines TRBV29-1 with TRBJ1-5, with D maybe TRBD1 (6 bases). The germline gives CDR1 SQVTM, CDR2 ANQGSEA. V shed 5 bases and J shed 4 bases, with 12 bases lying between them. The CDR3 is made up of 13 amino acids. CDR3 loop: CSVQQGGNQPQHF. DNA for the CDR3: TGCAGCGTTCAACAGGGAGGAAATCAGCCCCAGCATTTT.

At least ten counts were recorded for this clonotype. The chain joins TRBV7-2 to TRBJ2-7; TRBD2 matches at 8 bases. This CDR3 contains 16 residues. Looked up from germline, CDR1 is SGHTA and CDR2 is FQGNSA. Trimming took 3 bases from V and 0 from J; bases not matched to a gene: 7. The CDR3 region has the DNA TGTGCCAGCAGCTTGGAGAGCGGGAGATTCTCCTACGAGCAGTACTTC. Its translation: CASSLESGRFSYEQYF. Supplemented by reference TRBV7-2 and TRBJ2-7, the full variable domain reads GAGVSQSPSNKVTEKGKDVELRCDPISGHTALYWYRQSLGQGLEFLIYFQGNSAPDKSGLPSDRFSAERTGGSVSTLTIQRTQQEDSAVYLCASSLESGRFSYEQYFGPGTRLTVT.

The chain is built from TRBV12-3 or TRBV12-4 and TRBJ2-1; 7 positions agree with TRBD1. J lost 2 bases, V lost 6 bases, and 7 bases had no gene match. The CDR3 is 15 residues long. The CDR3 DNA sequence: TGTGCCAGCAGCCGCGAACAGGGGACCTACAATGAGCAGTTCTTC. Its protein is CASSREQGTYNEQFF.

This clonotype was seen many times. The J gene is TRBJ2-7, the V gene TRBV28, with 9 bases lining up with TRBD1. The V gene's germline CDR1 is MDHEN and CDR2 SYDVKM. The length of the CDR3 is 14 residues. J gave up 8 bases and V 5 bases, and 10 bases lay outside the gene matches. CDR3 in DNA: TGTGCCAGCAGTATAAATCACAGGGGGCGCCAGCAGTACTTC. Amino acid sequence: CASSINHRGRQQYF.

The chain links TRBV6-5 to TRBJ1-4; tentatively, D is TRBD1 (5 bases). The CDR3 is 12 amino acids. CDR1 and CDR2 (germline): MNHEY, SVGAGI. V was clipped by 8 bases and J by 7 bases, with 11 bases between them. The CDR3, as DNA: TGTGCCAGCTCCGACAGACCTGAAAAACTGTTTTTT. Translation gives CASSDRPEKLFF.

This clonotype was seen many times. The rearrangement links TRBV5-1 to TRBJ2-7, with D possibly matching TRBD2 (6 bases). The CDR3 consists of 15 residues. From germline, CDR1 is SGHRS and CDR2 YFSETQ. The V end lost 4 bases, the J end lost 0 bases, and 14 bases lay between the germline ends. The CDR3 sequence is CASSPRAGSSYEQYF. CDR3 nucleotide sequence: TGCGCCAGCAGCCCGAGAGCGGGTAGCTCCTACGAGCAGTACTTC.

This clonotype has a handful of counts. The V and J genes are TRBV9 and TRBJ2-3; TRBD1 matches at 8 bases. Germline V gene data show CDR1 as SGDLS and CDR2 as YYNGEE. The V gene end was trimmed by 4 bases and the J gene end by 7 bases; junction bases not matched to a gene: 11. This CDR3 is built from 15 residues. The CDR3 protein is CASSPRDRRPNTQYF. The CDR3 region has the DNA TGTGCCAGCAGCCCCCGGGACAGGCGCCCGAATACGCAGTATTTT.

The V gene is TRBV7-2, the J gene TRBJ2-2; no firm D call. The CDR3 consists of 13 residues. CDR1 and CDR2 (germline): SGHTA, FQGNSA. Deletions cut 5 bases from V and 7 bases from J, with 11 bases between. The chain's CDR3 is CASSRGRNGELFF. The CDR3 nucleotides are TGTGCCAGCAGCCGAGGACGAAACGGGGAGCTGTTTTTT.

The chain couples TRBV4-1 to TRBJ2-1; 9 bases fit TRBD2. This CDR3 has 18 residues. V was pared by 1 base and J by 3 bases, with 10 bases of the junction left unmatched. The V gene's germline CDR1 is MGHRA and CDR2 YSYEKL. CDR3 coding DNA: TGCGCCAGCAGCCAAGTGGCCGGCGGGAGGGCCCTCTACAATGAGCAGTTCTTC. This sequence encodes CASSQVAGGRALYNEQFF.